This TCR beta chain is drawn from a study of OX40 agonist ivuxolimab in advanced cancers. Per germline, CDR1 SGDLS and CDR2 YYNGEE. V shed 1 base, J shed 3 bases, and the junction held 10 bases outside the gene matches. The CDR3 is 17 amino acids. Here immunoSEQ multiplex PCR was the method, and the copy in TCRdb shows in-frame clones only, minus some. The table shows approximately 82,000 clones, with about 86% occurring only once. This TCR was sampled from an adult with an advanced solid tumor such as melanoma, head and neck, liver or kidney cancer. Here the sequenced sample was CD4+ or CD8+ T cells sorted from blood, taken in a trial of the OX40 agonist ivuxolimab. The chain uses TRBV9 and TRBJ2-3, with 8 bases fitting TRBD1. CDR3 region: CASSVFSYRGWTDTQYF. The CDR3, as DNA: TGTGCCAGCAGCGTATTTTCCTACAGGGGGTGGACAGATACGCAGTATTTT.